This T cell receptor beta chain was sequenced during a study of cytomegalovirus exposure and HLA in healthy donors. Study findings and constraints: A list of more than 150 TCR beta chains associated with cytomegalovirus was given. It was shown in a later analysis that HLA-associated TCR beta chains were more clonally expanded than other, equally common chains.

The primer mix had 60 Vbeta and 13 Jbeta primers. Assay: immunoSEQ multiplex PCR; the TCRdb copy retains only in-frame clones and omits some. In the table there are around 120,000 clones, roughly 69% of which are singletons. Comments on this clone: What it recognizes is unknown.

Everyone who donated was a healthy bone marrow donor. The CDR3 spans 14 residues. The germline gives CDR1 SGHTA, CDR2 FQGNSA. V was pared by 0 bases and J by 10 bases, with 10 bases between. The chain has TRBV7-2 and TRBJ1-6; D gene uncertain. Sequencing input: PBMCs. The receptor was isolated from a woman in her forties in good health and CMV-seropositive. The CDR3, as DNA: TGTGCCAGCAGCTTAGCGCGTTCGCCGTCACCCCTCCACTTT. It translates to CASSLARSPSPLHF.